The TCR beta chain under discussion was sequenced for a study of T cells after yellow fever vaccination. Study outcomes and limitations: Most primary-vaccination clones recurred post-booster (more than 95% CD4, over 70% CD8).

Researchers made TCR cDNA using 5'RACE template switching, and this step added a universal primer site and UMIs. TCRdb processed the 5' RACE reads anew with MiXCR; each CDR3 protein has one entry. The sample has some 290,000 distinct CDR3 sequences; about 10% are singletons. A remark on this clonotype: The antigen is undetermined.

The receptor comes from a man aged 18 to 30 who received the YFV17D yellow fever vaccine. Sequenced material: CD4+ T cells sorted from PBMCs, taken 45 days after the yellow fever booster vaccination.

The CDR3 DNA reads as TGTGCCAGCAAGGCGGGGAGATCGAACACTGAAGCTTTCTTT. Translated, it gives CASKAGRSNTEAFF. The chain joins TRBV2 to TRBJ1-1; no firm D call. CDR1 and CDR2 (germline): SNHLY, FYNNEI. The CDR3 totals 14 residues. V was clipped by 7 bases and J by 1 base, with 13 bases between them. Variable domain in full (rest from reference TRBV2 and TRBJ1-1): EPEVTQTPSHQVTQMGQEVILRCVPISNHLYFYWYRQILGQKVEFLVSFYNNEISEKSEIFDDQFSVERPDGSNFTLKIRSTKLEDSAMYFCASKAGRSNTEAFFGQGTRLTVV.